This entry is about one T cell receptor (beta chain). Its cognate antigen is unknown. Germline V gene lookup returns CDR1 MDHEN and CDR2 SYDVKM. The ends were cut back, 6 bases at V and 8 bases at J, with 10 bases in the middle. The CDR3 spans 12 residues. The PCR had 60 Vbeta and 13 Jbeta primers. Only in-frame clones appear in the TCRdb table, and some are missing; sequencing was by immunoSEQ multiplex PCR. The sample holds tens of thousands of clones, approximately 78% seen once. This entry comes from a study of cytomegalovirus exposure and HLA in healthy donors. Study-level results: Earlier analysis looked at TCR beta V segments, and most were productive about 87% or about 30% of the time.

The chain carries TRBV28 and TRBJ1-4; D unresolved. The sample consisted of PBMCs. The receptor was isolated from a male donor in good health and CMV-seropositive. The CDR3 coding sequence is TGTGCCAGCAGCCGGACTGGGGAAAAACTGTTTTTT. Amino acid sequence: CASSRTGEKLFF.